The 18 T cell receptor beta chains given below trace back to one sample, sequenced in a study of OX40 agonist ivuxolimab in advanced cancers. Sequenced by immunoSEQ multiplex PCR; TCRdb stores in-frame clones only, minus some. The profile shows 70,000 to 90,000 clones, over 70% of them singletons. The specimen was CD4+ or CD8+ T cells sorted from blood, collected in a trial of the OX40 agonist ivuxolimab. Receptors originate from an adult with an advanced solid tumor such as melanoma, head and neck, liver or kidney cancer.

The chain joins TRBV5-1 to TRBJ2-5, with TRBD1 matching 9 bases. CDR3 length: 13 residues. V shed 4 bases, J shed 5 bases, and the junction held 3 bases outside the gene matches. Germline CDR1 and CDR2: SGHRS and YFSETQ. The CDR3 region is CASSIGQGETQYF. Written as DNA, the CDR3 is TGCGCCAGCAGCATTGGACAGGGGGAGACCCAGTACTTC.

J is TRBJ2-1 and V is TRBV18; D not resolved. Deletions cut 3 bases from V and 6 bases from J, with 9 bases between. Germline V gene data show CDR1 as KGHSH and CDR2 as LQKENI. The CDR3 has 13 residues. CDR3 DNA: TGTGCCAGCTCACCCGACCTGAGCAATGAGCAGTTCTTC. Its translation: CASSPDLSNEQFF.

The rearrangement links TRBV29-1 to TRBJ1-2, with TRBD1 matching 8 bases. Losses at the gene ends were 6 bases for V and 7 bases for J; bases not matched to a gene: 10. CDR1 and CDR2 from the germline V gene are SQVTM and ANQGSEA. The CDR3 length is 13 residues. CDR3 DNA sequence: TGCAGCGTCCATTCCCAGGGGGCAGGTGGCTACACCTTC. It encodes CSVHSQGAGGYTF.

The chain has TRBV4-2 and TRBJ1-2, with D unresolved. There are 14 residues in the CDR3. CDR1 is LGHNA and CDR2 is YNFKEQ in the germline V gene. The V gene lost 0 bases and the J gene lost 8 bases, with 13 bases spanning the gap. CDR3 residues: CASSQDLGERGYTF. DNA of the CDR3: TGTGCCAGCAGCCAAGATCTCGGCGAGAGGGGCTACACCTTC.

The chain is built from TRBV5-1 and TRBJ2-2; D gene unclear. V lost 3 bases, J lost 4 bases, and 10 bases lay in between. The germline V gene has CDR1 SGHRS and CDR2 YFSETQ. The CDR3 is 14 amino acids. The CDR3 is CASSSSGSTGELFF. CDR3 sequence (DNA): TGCGCCAGCAGCTCTTCAGGCTCCACCGGGGAGCTGTTTTTT.

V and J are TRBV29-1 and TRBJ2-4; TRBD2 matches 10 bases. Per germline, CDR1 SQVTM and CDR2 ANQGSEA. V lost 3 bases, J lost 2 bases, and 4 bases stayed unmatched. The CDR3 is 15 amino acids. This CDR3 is CSVDPLAGPKNIQYF. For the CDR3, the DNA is TGCAGCGTTGACCCACTAGCGGGACCCAAAAACATTCAGTACTTC.

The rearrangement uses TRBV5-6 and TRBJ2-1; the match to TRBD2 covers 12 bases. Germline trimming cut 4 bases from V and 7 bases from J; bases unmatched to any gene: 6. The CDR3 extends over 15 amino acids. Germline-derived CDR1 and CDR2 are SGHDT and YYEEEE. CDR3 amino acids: CASSEGTSGWNEQFF. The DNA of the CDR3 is TGTGCCAGCAGCGAGGGGACTAGCGGGTGGAATGAGCAGTTCTTC.

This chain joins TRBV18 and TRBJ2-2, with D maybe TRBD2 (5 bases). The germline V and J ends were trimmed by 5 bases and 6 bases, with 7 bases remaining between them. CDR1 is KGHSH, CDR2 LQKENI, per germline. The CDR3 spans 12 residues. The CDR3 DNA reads TGTGCCAGCTCAGAGGGATCCGGGGAGCTGTTTTTT. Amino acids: CASSEGSGELFF.

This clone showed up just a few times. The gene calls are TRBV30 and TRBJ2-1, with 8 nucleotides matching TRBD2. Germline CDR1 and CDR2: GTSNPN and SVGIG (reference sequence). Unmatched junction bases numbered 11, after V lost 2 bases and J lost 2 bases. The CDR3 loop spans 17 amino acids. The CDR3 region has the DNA TGTGCCTGGAGTACCAAAAGCGGGAGTGTCCCCTACAATGAGCAGTTCTTC. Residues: CAWSTKSGSVPYNEQFF. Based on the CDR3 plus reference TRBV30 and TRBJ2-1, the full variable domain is SQTIHQWPATLVQPVGSPLSLECTVEGTSNPNLYWYRQAAGRGLQLLFYSVGIGQISSEVPQNLSASRPQDRQFILSSKKLLLSDSGFYLCAWSTKSGSVPYNEQFFGPGTRLTVL.

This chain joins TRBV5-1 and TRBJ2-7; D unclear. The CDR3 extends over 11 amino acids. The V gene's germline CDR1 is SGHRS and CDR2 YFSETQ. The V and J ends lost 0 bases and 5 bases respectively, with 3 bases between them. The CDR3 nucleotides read TGCGCCAGCAGCTTGGACGACGAGCAGTACTTC. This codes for CASSLDDEQYF. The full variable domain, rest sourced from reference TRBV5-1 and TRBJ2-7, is KAGVTQTPRYLIKTRGQQVTLSCSPISGHRSVSWYQQTPGQGLQFLFEYFSETQRNKGNFPGRFSGRQFSNSRSEMNVSTLELGDSALYLCASSLDDEQYFGPGTRLTVT.

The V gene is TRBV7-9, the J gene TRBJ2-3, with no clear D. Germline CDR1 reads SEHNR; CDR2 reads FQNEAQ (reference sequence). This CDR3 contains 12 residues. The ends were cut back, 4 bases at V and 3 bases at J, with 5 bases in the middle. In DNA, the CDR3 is TGTGCCAGCAGCTCGGCAACAGATACGCAGTATTTT. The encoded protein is CASSSATDTQYF.

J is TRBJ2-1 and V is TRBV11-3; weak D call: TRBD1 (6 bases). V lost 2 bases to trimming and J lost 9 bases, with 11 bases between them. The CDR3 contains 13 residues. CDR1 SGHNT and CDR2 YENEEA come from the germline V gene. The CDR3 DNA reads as TGTGCCAGCAGCTTAACTAGGGGGAGTGAGCAGTTCTTC. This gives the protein CASSLTRGSEQFF.

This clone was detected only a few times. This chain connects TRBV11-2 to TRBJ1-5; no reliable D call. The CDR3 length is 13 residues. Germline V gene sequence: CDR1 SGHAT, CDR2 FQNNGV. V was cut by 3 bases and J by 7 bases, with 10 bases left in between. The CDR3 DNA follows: TGTGCCAGCAGCTTGAGGGAAACCCAGCCCCAGCATTTT. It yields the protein CASSLRETQPQHF.

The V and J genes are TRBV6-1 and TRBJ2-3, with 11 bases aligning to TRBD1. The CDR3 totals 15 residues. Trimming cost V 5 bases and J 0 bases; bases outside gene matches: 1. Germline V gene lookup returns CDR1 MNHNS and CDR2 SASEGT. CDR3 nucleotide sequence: TGTGCCAGCAGTAGGGACAGGGGGAGCACAGATACGCAGTATTTT. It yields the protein CASSRDRGSTDTQYF.

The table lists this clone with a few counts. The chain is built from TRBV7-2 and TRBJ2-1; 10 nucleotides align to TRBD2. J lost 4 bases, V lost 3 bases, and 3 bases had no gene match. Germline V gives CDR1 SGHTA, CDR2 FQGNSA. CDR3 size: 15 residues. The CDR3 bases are TGTGCCAGCAGCTTCCTAGCGGGGGTATACAATGAGCAGTTCTTC. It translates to CASSFLAGVYNEQFF.

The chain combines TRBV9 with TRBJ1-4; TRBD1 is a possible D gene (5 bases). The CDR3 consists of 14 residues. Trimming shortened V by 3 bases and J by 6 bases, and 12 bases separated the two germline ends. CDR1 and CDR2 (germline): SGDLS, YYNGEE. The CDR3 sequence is CASSAGSFDEKLFF. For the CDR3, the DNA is TGTGCCAGCAGCGCAGGGAGTTTCGATGAAAAACTGTTTTTT.

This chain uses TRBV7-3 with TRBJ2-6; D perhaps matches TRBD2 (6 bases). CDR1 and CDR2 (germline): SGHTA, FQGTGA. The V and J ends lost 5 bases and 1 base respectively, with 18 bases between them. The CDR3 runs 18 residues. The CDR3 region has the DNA TGTGCCAGCAGCCAAGGAGGGGCCGGAGGGTCTGGGGCCAACGTCCTGACTTTC. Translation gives CASSQGGAGGSGANVLTF.

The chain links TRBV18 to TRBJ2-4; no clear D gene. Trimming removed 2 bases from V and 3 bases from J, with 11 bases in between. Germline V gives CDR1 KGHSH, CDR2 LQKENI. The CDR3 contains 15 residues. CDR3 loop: CASSPGVLDKNIQYF. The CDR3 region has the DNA TGTGCCAGCTCACCAGGTGTGCTTGACAAAAACATTCAGTACTTC.